Each of the 16 T cell receptor beta chains below was sequenced from the same sample in a study of T cells in Graves' hyperthyroidism and ophthalmopathy. It was RNA transcripts that yielded the amplified TCR beta CDR3 regions. Initially, a first-round RT-PCR of the TCR CDR3 employed the HTBI primer set. TCRdb redid the calling of the multiplex PCR reads with MiXCR, one entry per CDR3 protein. Here the sample spans approximately 700,000 distinct CDR3 sequences, 45% being singletons. Sequencing was performed on peripheral blood or thyroid tissue (not recorded which). These receptors came from an adult man with Graves' disease, either hyperthyroidism or ophthalmopathy (not recorded which).

Remarks on this clonotype: At one end the junction does not follow the germline gene, possibly because of a read error. V usage is TRBV7-9 and J usage is TRBJ1-2, with 12 bases that match TRBD1. The CDR3 sequence is 16 residues long. The germline V gene encodes CDR1 SEHNR and CDR2 FQNEAQ (reference sequence). In DNA, the CDR3 is TGCGCCAGCAGCCGTGGGACAGGGGGCGACAACTATGGCTACACCTTC. This sequence encodes CASSRGTGGDNYGYTF.

The chain links TRBV10-3 to TRBJ2-5; possibly TRBD1 or TRBD2 for D (5 bases each). The ends were cut back, 4 bases at V and 9 bases at J, with 24 bases in the middle. The CDR3 length is 16 residues. CDR1 ENHRY and CDR2 SYGVKD come from the germline V gene. CDR3 amino acids: CAISGTGLMINQPQYF. CDR3 nucleotide sequence: TGTGCCATCAGTGGGACGGGGCTCATGATCAATCAGCCCCAGTACTTC.

This clonotype was found many times. The chain employs TRBV5-1 and TRBJ1-4; no firm D call. The CDR3 runs to 14 residues. Germline loops: CDR1 SGHRS, CDR2 YFSETQ. The germline V and J ends were trimmed by 3 bases and 3 bases, with 9 bases remaining between them. CDR3 protein: CASSSTTANEKLFF. The CDR3 coding sequence is TGCGCCAGCAGCTCGACAACGGCTAATGAAAAACTGTTTTTT.

This clonotype was found a few times. This chain connects TRBV5-1 to TRBJ1-1; D gene uncertain. The CDR3 totals 13 residues. Trimming cost V 4 bases and J 2 bases, with 9 bases left between them. Germline assignment: CDR1 SGHRS and CDR2 YFSETQ. CDR3 bases: TGCGCCAGCAGCCCTGTTGGAAACACTGAAGCTTTCTTT. Its translation is CASSPVGNTEAFF.

For the CDR3, the DNA is TGTGCCAGCGGAACAGGGTATGACACTGAAGCTTTCTTT. Translation: CASGTGYDTEAFF. This chain joins TRBV7-9 and TRBJ1-1; the D gene is possibly TRBD1 (6 bases). The germline V gene encodes CDR1 SEHNR and CDR2 FQNEAQ (reference sequence). V was cut by 8 bases and J by 3 bases, with 13 bases left in between. The CDR3 is made up of 13 amino acids.

The CDR3 DNA reads as TGCAGTGCTAGAGATGGGACAGGGGTGAGGAATGGCTACACCTTC. Its translation is CSARDGTGVRNGYTF. The rearrangement joins TRBV20-1 to TRBJ1-2; 10 bases line up with TRBD1. Germline CDR1 DFQATT, CDR2 SNEGSKA (reference sequence). The V segment lost 0 bases and the J segment 6 bases; nucleotides outside the gene matches: 7. The CDR3 consists of 15 residues.

This chain uses TRBV25-1 with TRBJ1-1, with 8 positions matching TRBD1. CDR1 and CDR2 (germline): MGHDK, SYGVNS. The CDR3 spans 17 residues. V shed 6 bases and J 0 bases; nucleotides not matched to a gene: 12. The CDR3 here is CASSPRTGSIMNTEAFF. DNA of the CDR3: TGTGCCAGCAGCCCACGGACAGGGAGTATAATGAACACTGAAGCTTTCTTT. The variable domain in full, with the rest retrieved from reference TRBV25-1 and TRBJ1-1, is EADIYQTPRYLVIGTGKKITLECSQTMGHDKMYWYQQDPGMELHLIHYSYGVNSTEKGDLSSESTVSRIRTEHFPLTLESARPSHTSQYLCASSPRTGSIMNTEAFFGQGTRLTVV.

The V call is TRBV7-2, the J call TRBJ1-5; D ambiguous. The CDR3 sequence is 15 residues long. The V gene's germline CDR1 is SGHTA and CDR2 FQGNSA. V lost 5 bases, J lost 0 bases, and 11 bases lay in between. The CDR3 spells CASSREAGSNQPQHF. Here the CDR3 DNA reads TGTGCCAGCAGCAGGGAGGCAGGTAGCAATCAGCCCCAGCATTTT. Full variable domain (remainder filled in from reference TRBV7-2 and TRBJ1-5): GAGVSQSPSNKVTEKGKDVELRCDPISGHTALYWYRQSLGQGLEFLIYFQGNSAPDKSGLPSDRFSAERTGGSVSTLTIQRTQQEDSAVYLCASSREAGSNQPQHFGDGTRLSIL.

Details on this clonotype: The DNA is omitted, as the CDR3 cannot be located on it reliably, and the CDR3 follows TCRdb's listing. The chain joins TRBV29-1 to TRBJ1-4; the listed D gene, TRBD1, was not tested against the DNA. The CDR3 is 13 amino acids in total, end residues counted. Germline assignment: CDR1 SQVTM and CDR2 ANQGSEA. The CDR3 loop is CSVDVQGGENCFF.

The V call is TRBV5-4, the J call TRBJ2-7; D unclear. This CDR3 spans 15 amino acids. Germline-derived CDR1 and CDR2 are SGHNT and YYREEE (reference sequence). Trimming stripped 2 bases from V and 3 bases from J, with 15 bases between. The CDR3 DNA follows: TGTGCCAGCAGCTTAGGAGCAGGACCTGGCTACGAGCAGTACTTC. This encodes CASSLGAGPGYEQYF.

The genes are TRBV10-3 and TRBJ1-1; 8 bases map to TRBD1. CDR1 is ENHRY and CDR2 is SYGVKD in the germline V gene. CDR3 length: 13 residues. Germline trimming cut 5 bases from V and 5 bases from J; bases unmatched to any gene: 4. CDR3 coding DNA: TGTGCCATCAGTCAGACAGGGGATACTGAAGCTTTCTTT. Protein: CAISQTGDTEAFF.

The chain uses TRBV29-1 and TRBJ1-1; D might be TRBD1 (6 bases). V shed 4 bases and J shed 6 bases, with 9 bases lying between them. Germline V gene sequence: CDR1 SQVTM, CDR2 ANQGSEA. The CDR3 covers 11 residues. The CDR3 nucleotides read TGCAGCGTTGCGGGGGGCCCTGAAGCTTTCTTT. It yields the protein CSVAGGPEAFF.

This clonotype has a handful of counts. J is TRBJ1-1 and V is TRBV12-3 or TRBV12-4; D is unclear. CDR3 length: 13 residues. The V end lost 4 bases, the J end lost 0 bases, and 6 bases lay between the germline ends. The DNA of the CDR3 is TGTGCCAGCAGTTGGCGGGTGAACACTGAAGCTTTCTTT. Translating gives CASSWRVNTEAFF.

The chain uses TRBV10-3 and TRBJ2-7, with TRBD1 matching 8 bases. Germline V lookup: CDR1 ENHRY, CDR2 SYGVKD. The junction had 9 bases not matched to a gene; V was cut back by 0 bases and J by 2 bases. This CDR3 comprises 17 residues. The CDR3 DNA sequence: TGTGCCATCAGTGAGTCACCTGCGGCAGGGGGCCCCTACGAGCAGTACTTC. Protein product: CAISESPAAGGPYEQYF.

This chain uses TRBV9 with TRBJ1-4; 10 bases match TRBD1. CDR1 SGDLS and CDR2 YYNGEE come from the germline V gene. V lost 0 bases, J lost 8 bases, and 4 bases stayed unmatched. There are 15 residues in the CDR3. CDR3 loop: CASSVAPGQGEKLFF. The CDR3 DNA reads as TGTGCCAGCAGCGTAGCCCCGGGACAGGGGGAAAAACTGTTTTTT.

This chain uses TRBV10-3 with TRBJ1-5; possibly TRBD1 for D (5 bases). V gave up 10 bases and J gave up 0 bases, with 13 bases separating them. The germline V gene encodes CDR1 ENHRY and CDR2 SYGVKD. The CDR3 is 14 residues long. CDR3 nucleotide sequence: TGTGCCAGCAGCTCACAGGATAGCAATCAGCCCCAGCATTTT. Translated: CASSSQDSNQPQHF.